These 10 T cell receptor beta chains were all obtained from the same sample, sequenced in a study of response to subunit inactivated influenza vaccine. TCRdb passed the RT-PCR reads through MiXCR, listing each CDR3 protein once. The sample includes 450,000 to 600,000 distinct CDR3 sequences, approximately 15% of them seen just once. Sequenced here: CD4+ T cells sorted from PBMCs, sampled less than 25 months after vaccination. All receptors come from a man aged 45-69 years who received an inactivated influenza vaccine.

Details on this clonotype: A clone one base away is much larger, so this may be a read error. The chain links TRBV12-3 or TRBV12-4 to TRBJ2-6, with unresolved D. The CDR3 runs to 13 residues. V shed 6 bases and J shed 2 bases, with 5 bases lying between them. CDR3 sequence (DNA): TGTGCCAGCAGCTCAGCTGGGGCCAACGTCCTGACTTTC. As protein: CASSSAGANVLTF.

This clonotype has just a few counts. J is TRBJ2-1 and V is TRBV6-5, with TRBD2 matching 10 bases. The CDR3 length is 15 residues. The V and J ends lost 2 bases and 9 bases, in that order; junction bases with no gene match: 7. Germline-derived CDR1 and CDR2 are MNHEY and SVGAGI. Here the CDR3 DNA reads TGTGCCAGCAGTTACGCGGGGCTAGCGGGAGTTGAGCAGTTCTTC. Translated, it gives CASSYAGLAGVEQFF.

Note on this clonotype: This could be a read error, since a much larger clone is one nucleotide away. V is TRBV11-1 and J is TRBJ2-7; D gene uncertain. Trimming removed 2 bases at V and 3 bases at J, with 14 bases between. This CDR3 has 15 residues. CDR1 is SGHAT, CDR2 FQDESV, per germline (reference sequence). CDR3: CASSLSDIADYEQYF. For the CDR3, the DNA is TGTGCCAGCAGCTTATCAGACATTGCCGACTACGAGCAGTACTTC.

The rearrangement uses TRBV9 and TRBJ2-5; D remains unclear. CDR1 is SGDLS and CDR2 is YYNGEE in the germline V gene. This CDR3 spans 14 amino acids. Trimming removed 4 bases from V and 3 bases from J, with 13 bases in between. The CDR3 reads CASSPGLLKETQYF. DNA for the CDR3: TGTGCCAGCAGCCCCGGCCTCCTCAAAGAGACCCAGTACTTC.

In the case of this clonotype: The germline gene is not matched at one end of the junction; a read error may be the cause. The chain links TRBV7-7 to TRBJ2-1; D is perhaps TRBD2 (5 bases). The germline gives CDR1 SSHAT, CDR2 FNYEAQ (reference sequence). The CDR3 is 13 residues long. CDR3 coding DNA: TGTGCTAGCAGCTTAGAGGCAGGCGGGGAGCAGTTCTTC. This encodes CASSLEAGGEQFF. The full variable domain, in which reference TRBV7-7 and TRBJ2-1 provide the parts outside the CDR3, is GAGVSQSPRYKVTKRGQDVTLRCDPISSHATLYWYQQALGQGPEFLTYFNYEAQPDKSGLPSDRFSAERPEGSISTLTIQRTEQRDSAMYRCASSLEAGGEQFFGPGTRLTVL.

A few counts support this clonotype. V usage is TRBV5-1 and J usage is TRBJ2-3; 12 bases are shared with TRBD2. Germline lookup yields CDR1 SGHRS and CDR2 YFSETQ. V shed 1 base and J 6 bases; nucleotides not matched to a gene: 6. The CDR3 is made up of 16 amino acids. The CDR3 DNA reads TGCGCCAGCAGCTTGACGCTAGCGGGGGGGGTTGATACGCAGTATTTT. It yields the protein CASSLTLAGGVDTQYF.

The sample holds many counts of this clonotype. The chain has TRBV12-3 or TRBV12-4 and TRBJ1-5; D is uncertain. The germline V and J ends were trimmed by 5 bases and 0 bases, with 11 bases remaining between them. The CDR3 is made up of 15 amino acids. The CDR3, as DNA: TGTGCCAGCAGTCCCGAGGGCTATAGCAATCAGCCCCAGCATTTT. Translating it yields CASSPEGYSNQPQHF.

A few counts support this clonotype. The chain uses TRBV28 and TRBJ2-7; the match to TRBD2 covers 10 bases. V shed 5 bases, J shed 0 bases, and the junction held 4 bases outside the gene matches. The CDR3 runs 15 residues. Germline CDR1 is MDHEN and CDR2 is SYDVKM. This CDR3 reads CASSPLAGTSYEQYF. The CDR3 coding sequence is TGTGCCAGCAGTCCACTAGCGGGAACCTCCTACGAGCAGTACTTC.

The chain is built from TRBV29-1 and TRBJ2-1; D possibly corresponds to TRBD2 (6 bases). Germline CDR1 reads SQVTM; CDR2 reads ANQGSEA. V was cut by 5 bases and J by 4 bases, with 9 bases left in between. This CDR3 has 12 amino acids. The chain's CDR3 is CSVLATYNEQFF. DNA of the CDR3: TGCAGCGTTCTAGCGACTTACAATGAGCAGTTCTTC.

This clonotype showed up just a few times. This rearrangement joins TRBV6-1 to TRBJ2-1, with TRBD2 matching over 7 bases. CDR1 and CDR2 from the germline V gene are MNHNS and SASEGT. CDR3 length equals 13 residues. V gave up 8 bases and J gave up 7 bases; unmatched junction bases: 8. The CDR3 region is CASFGAGRNEQFF. The DNA for the CDR3 is TGTGCCAGCTTCGGAGCGGGGAGGAATGAGCAGTTCTTC.